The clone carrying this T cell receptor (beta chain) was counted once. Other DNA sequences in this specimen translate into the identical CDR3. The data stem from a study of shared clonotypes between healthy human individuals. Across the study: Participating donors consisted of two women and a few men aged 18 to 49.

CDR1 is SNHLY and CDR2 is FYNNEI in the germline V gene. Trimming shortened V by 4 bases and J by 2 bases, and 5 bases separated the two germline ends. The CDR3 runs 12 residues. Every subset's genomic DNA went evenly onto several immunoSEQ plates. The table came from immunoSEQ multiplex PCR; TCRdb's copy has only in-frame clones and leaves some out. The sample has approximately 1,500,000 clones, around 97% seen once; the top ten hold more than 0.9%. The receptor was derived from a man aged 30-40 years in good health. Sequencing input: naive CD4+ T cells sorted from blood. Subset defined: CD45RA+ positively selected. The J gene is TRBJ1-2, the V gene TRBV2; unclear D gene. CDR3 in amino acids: CASSGQNYGYTF. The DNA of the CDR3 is TGTGCCAGCAGTGGCCAGAACTATGGCTACACCTTC.